One sample yielded the 27 T cell receptor beta chains listed below, sequenced in a study of kidney transplant recipient with SARS-CoV-2 infection. TCRdb re-called the reads with MiXCR, one entry per CDR3 protein. The repertoire holds approximately 250,000 distinct CDR3 sequences, with about 30% as singletons. This material consisted of a blood sample, taken at baseline and between days 110 and 120 from a kidney transplant recipient. These receptors all come from a young adult male patient who had COVID-19 and was a kidney transplant recipient. Some T cells may be transferred from the graft donor.

This clonotype was counted at least ten times. The gene calls are TRBV27 and TRBJ1-5; 8 bases align to TRBD1. V was pared by 5 bases and J by 3 bases, with 3 bases of the junction left unmatched. The CDR3 has 14 residues. The germline V gene has CDR1 MNHEY and CDR2 SMNVEV (reference sequence). CDR3 amino acids: CASSPTGANQPQHF. The DNA of the CDR3 is TGTGCCAGCAGTCCGACAGGGGCCAATCAGCCCCAGCATTTT.

To note about this clonotype: This may come from a read error, since a much larger clone is one base off. J is TRBJ1-1 and V is TRBV27; TRBD1 is a possible D gene (5 bases). The CDR3 contains 11 residues. Looked up from germline, CDR1 is MNHEY and CDR2 is SMNVEV (reference sequence). Written as DNA, the CDR3 is TGTGTCAGCAGTCGAAGGGGTGAAGCTTTCTTT. This sequence encodes CVSSRRGEAFF.

Many counts were recorded for this clonotype. V is TRBV15 and J is TRBJ1-1; D remains unclear. The CDR3 runs to 14 residues. The V gene's germline CDR1 is LNHNV and CDR2 YYDKDF (reference sequence). V was trimmed by 0 bases and J by 1 base, leaving 6 bases between them. CDR3 sequence (DNA): TGTGCCACCAGCAGAGAACGGGGGAACACTGAAGCTTTCTTT. It specifies CATSRERGNTEAFF.

For this clonotype: Since a much larger clone is just one base distant, this may be a read error. The V and J genes are TRBV19 and TRBJ1-2, with D tentatively TRBD1 (6 bases). The CDR3 totals 14 residues. In germline, CDR1 is LNHDA, CDR2 SQIVND (reference sequence). In DNA form, the CDR3 reads TGTGCCAGTAGTATACCACAGGGAAAGTATGGCTACGCCTTC. Protein sequence: CASSIPQGKYGYAF.

This clonotype was seen more than once but under ten times. The CDR3 protein is CASSGLRQGSIGDTQYF. CDR3 in DNA: TGTGCCAGTAGTGGACTACGACAGGGATCTATTGGAGATACGCAGTATTTT. The chain employs TRBV19 and TRBJ2-3; D is possibly TRBD1 (7 bases). The CDR3 has 17 residues. V gave up 5 bases and J gave up 5 bases, with 23 bases separating them. CDR1 and CDR2 (germline): LNHDA, SQIVND (reference sequence).

About this clonotype itself: Given a much more abundant clone one base away, this may be a read error. This chain uses TRBV6-1 with TRBJ2-7, with D tentatively TRBD1 (5 bases). Germline CDR1 and CDR2: MNHNS and SASEGT. The CDR3 spans 16 residues. The CDR3 sequence is CTSSELRSRAAGEQYF. CDR3 nucleotides: TGTACCAGCAGTGAACTTCGGTCCAGGGCGGCCGGCGAGCAGTACTTC.

In its sample, this clonotype was seen many times. The rearrangement links TRBV4-2 to TRBJ2-3; D might be TRBD1 or TRBD2, each matching 7 bases. CDR3 length equals 16 residues. Trimming removed 4 bases at V and 3 bases at J, with 17 bases between. Germline lookup yields CDR1 LGHNA and CDR2 YNFKEQ. CDR3 sequence reads: CASSPFRGGPTDTQYF. The CDR3 DNA reads as TGTGCCAGCAGCCCGTTCAGGGGGGGCCCTACAGATACGCAGTATTTT.

This sequence joins TRBV10-3 and TRBJ2-1; TRBD2 aligns across 8 bases. J was trimmed by 0 bases and V by 3 bases; bases with no gene match: 7. The germline V gene has CDR1 ENHRY and CDR2 SYGVKD. The CDR3 contains 17 residues. Here the CDR3 DNA reads TGTGCCATCAGTGAACCCCGCGGGGGGACCTCCTACAATGAGCAGTTCTTC. The encoded protein is CAISEPRGGTSYNEQFF.

This clonotype was detected ten times or more. The chain employs TRBV12-3 or TRBV12-4 and TRBJ2-2; 10 positions agree with TRBD2. The CDR3 extends over 17 amino acids. V gave up 6 bases and J gave up 1 base; unmatched junction bases: 8. DNA for the CDR3: TGTGCCAGCAGATATCGATTAGCGGGAGGGAACACCGGGGAGCTGTTTTTT. Translated, it gives CASRYRLAGGNTGELFF.

A note on this clonotype: A read error is possible here, since a much larger clone lies one base away. No conserved phenylalanine or tryptophan is present at the end of the CDR3, so a read error is the likely explanation. The chain carries TRBV29-1 and TRBJ2-1; 8 positions agree with TRBD1. J was trimmed by 5 bases and V by 4 bases; bases with no gene match: 4. Germline V CDR1 and CDR2: SQVTM, ANQGSEA. The CDR3 contains 13 residues. CDR3 in amino acids: CSVGQGPDNEQFL. The CDR3 bases are TGCAGCGTTGGACAGGGGCCCGACAATGAGCAGTTCCTC.

Points on this clonotype: A much larger clone lies one base from this, so it may be a read error. V is TRBV10-1 and J is TRBJ1-2; D not certain. The CDR3 length is 17 residues. Germline V CDR1 and CDR2: WNHNN, SYGVQD (reference sequence). The V end lost 5 bases, the J end lost 4 bases, and 23 bases lay between the germline ends. This CDR3 reads CASSSRGRSRRTYGYTF. DNA for the CDR3: TGCGCCAGCAGTTCGCGGGGAAGATCGCGAAGGACCTATGGCTACACCTTC.

CDR3 DNA sequence: TGTGCCAGCAGCCTGAAGGGGGGGGAGGAAGGCTACACCTTC. Protein product: CASSLKGGEEGYTF. This rearrangement joins TRBV4-2 to TRBJ1-2; TRBD1 is a possible D gene (6 bases). Trimming removed 4 bases from V and 8 bases from J, with 17 bases in between. This CDR3 region has 14 residues. Germline CDR1 is LGHNA and CDR2 is YNFKEQ.

V and J are TRBV6-9 and TRBJ1-2; D is ambiguous. Germline-derived CDR1 and CDR2 are MNHGY and SVAAGI. Trimming shortened V by 5 bases and J by 4 bases, and 23 bases separated the two germline ends. The CDR3 runs to 17 residues. CDR3 sequence reads: CASSRVPPCGKTYGYTF. The CDR3 DNA sequence: TGTGCCAGCAGTCGGGTCCCGCCTTGCGGAAAGACCTATGGCTACACCTTC.

A remark on this clonotype: A read error may be the cause here, since a much bigger clone is one base away. The V and J genes are TRBV7-7 and TRBJ1-2; D remains ambiguous. The length of the CDR3 is 17 residues. Germline V lookup: CDR1 SSHAT, CDR2 FNYEAQ (reference sequence). Trimming stripped 5 bases from V and 4 bases from J, with 23 bases between. CDR3 region: CASSGVVKCRKTYGYTF. The CDR3 DNA follows: TGTGCCAGCAGCGGAGTCGTTAAGTGCCGAAAGACCTATGGCTACACCTTC.

The gene calls are TRBV21-1 and TRBJ2-3. Judging by the DNA end, TRBJ1-5 fits better; the J call may be wrong. TRBV21-1 represents a pseudogene. The CDR3 has 17 residues. CDR3 residues: CASSHKVATVMQDTQHF. DNA for the CDR3: TGTGCCAGCAGTCACAAAGTAGCTACAGTCATGCAAGATACGCAGCATTTT.

As for this clonotype: A much larger clone lies a single base off, so this may be a read error. V usage is TRBV5-1 and J usage is TRBJ1-2; 9 bases map to TRBD1. The germline V gene encodes CDR1 SGHRS and CDR2 YFSETQ. The junction had 10 bases not matched to a gene; V was cut back by 1 base and J by 6 bases. This CDR3 region has 16 residues. In nucleotides, the CDR3 is TGCGCCAGCAGCTTGAGACCGGGACAGGGCTTGAATGGCTACACCTTC. Its protein is CASSLRPGQGLNGYTF.

This clonotype was observed a single time. This sequence is one base from a far larger clone and is likely a read error. CDR3 in amino acids: CASRGGLGESYNERFF. The CDR3 DNA sequence: TGTGCCAGCAGAGGCGGACTAGGGGAATCCTACAATGAGCGGTTCTTC. The chain is built from TRBV14 and TRBJ2-5; 7 bases map to TRBD2. The CDR3 consists of 16 residues. Germline assignment: CDR1 SGHDN and CDR2 FVKESK.

Remarks on this clonotype: A clone one base away is much larger, so this may be a read error. The gene calls are TRBV5-1 and TRBJ2-1; 7 bases are shared with TRBD2. Trimming at V came to 7 bases and at J to 6 bases, leaving 19 bases not matched to a gene. The germline gives CDR1 SGHRS, CDR2 YFSETQ. This CDR3 is 17 amino acids long. CDR3 coding DNA: TGCGCCAGCTTGGCTTTTATGCTAGCGGAGGGAAGCAATGAGCAGTTCTTC. Protein product: CASLAFMLAEGSNEQFF.

Comment on this clonotype: A read error may be the cause here, since a much bigger clone is one base away. This sequence joins TRBV6-4 and TRBJ1-1; no definite D call. Germline loops: CDR1 MRHNA, CDR2 SNTAGT. The V end was cut by 4 bases, the J end by 1 base, with 7 bases between. The CDR3 extends over 13 amino acids. Written as DNA, the CDR3 is TGTGCCAGCAGTGCCATGCCGAACACTGAAGCTTTCTTT. Its translation is CASSAMPNTEAFF.

A single count supports this clonotype. One end of the junction varies from germline; a read error may be responsible. The J gene is TRBJ2-4, the V gene TRBV13, with 8 bases that match TRBD2. TRBJ2-7 explains the end of the DNA better; the J call may be wrong. This CDR3 contains 15 residues. CDR1 PRHDT and CDR2 FYEKMQ come from the germline V gene (reference sequence). CDR3 sequence: CASSQAGEGPYEQYF. CDR3 coding DNA: TGCGCCAGCTCCCAAGCGGGAGAGGGCCCCTACGAGCAGTACTTC.

About this clonotype: This sequence may be a read error, since a much larger clone differs from it by one base. V is TRBV5-4 and J is TRBJ2-7, with D unresolved. Germline assignment: CDR1 SGHNT and CDR2 YYREEE (reference sequence). This CDR3 is 16 amino acids long. Between the trimmed V and J ends, which lost 0 bases and 4 bases, there was a span of 17 bases. Here the CDR3 reads CASSLASWGSSYEQYF. In nucleotides, the CDR3 is TGTGCCAGCAGCTTGGCATCGTGGGGTTCCTCGTACGAGCAGTACTTC.

Concerning this clonotype: A much larger clone is a single base away; this may be a read error. It is likely a read error, because the conserved phenylalanine at the end of the CDR3 is missing. The chain employs TRBV7-9 and TRBJ1-1; a possible D gene is TRBD1 (6 bases). Trimming took 5 bases from V and 7 from J, leaving 14 bases between them. The CDR3 has 13 amino acids. CDR1 is SEHNR, CDR2 FQNEAQ, per germline (reference sequence). The CDR3 sequence: CASSKSEGGEAFV. CDR3 DNA: TGTGCCAGCAGCAAAAGTGAGGGGGGTGAAGCTTTCGTT.

This clonotype was counted only a few times. J is TRBJ2-5 and V is TRBV18, with 15 bases identical to TRBD2. The V and J ends lost 1 base and 4 bases, in that order; junction bases with no gene match: 7. CDR1 and CDR2 (germline): KGHSH, LQKENI. The CDR3 spans 18 residues. CDR3 nucleotides: TGTGCCAGCTCACCACGGGGACTAGCGGGAGGAGTCGGAGAGACCCAGTACTTC. This gives the protein CASSPRGLAGGVGETQYF.

This clonotype has at least ten counts. The genes are TRBV3-1 and TRBJ1-2; no clear D. V dropped 5 bases and J dropped 4 bases, with 23 bases sitting between them. Germline V CDR1 and CDR2: LGHDT, YNNKEL (reference sequence). The CDR3 extends over 17 amino acids. CDR3 in amino acids: CASSRVCTLRKTYGYTF. CDR3 coding DNA: TGTGCCAGCAGCAGAGTATGCACCCTTCGAAAGACCTATGGCTACACCTTC.

Remarks on this clonotype: A read error may account for a junction end that differs from germline. The chain joins TRBV6-9 to TRBJ1-2; D gene uncertain. From germline, CDR1 is MNHGY and CDR2 SVAAGI. CDR3 size: 17 residues. CDR3 region: CASSGYQPYGKTHGYTF. DNA for the CDR3: TGTGCCAGCAGTGGTTACCAGCCTTACGGAAAGACCCATGGCTACACCTTT.

This clonotype was counted many times. This sequence joins TRBV3-1 and TRBJ1-1; D is unclear. CDR3 length: 17 amino acids. Germline lookup yields CDR1 LGHDT and CDR2 YNNKEL (reference sequence). Trimming took 5 bases from V and 4 from J, leaving 23 bases between them. CDR3 amino acids: CASSLTSPISIRTEAFF. CDR3 coding DNA: TGTGCCAGCAGCTTAACTTCTCCCATTTCAATTCGCACTGAAGCTTTCTTT.

A word on this clonotype: Since a much larger clone is just one base distant, this may be a read error. This sequence joins TRBV6-2 or TRBV6-3 and TRBJ1-3; D not certain. The ends were cut back, 4 bases at V and 4 bases at J, with 14 bases in the middle. Germline V gene lookup returns CDR1 MNHEY and CDR2 SVGEGT. The CDR3 runs to 15 residues. The CDR3 loop reads CASSSAPGLGNTIYF. Written as DNA, the CDR3 is TGTGCCAGCAGTTCTGCGCCTGGACTCGGAAACACCATATATTTT.